This is a list of T cell receptor beta chains from one sample in a study of cytomegalovirus exposure and HLA in healthy donors. Produced via immunoSEQ multiplex PCR; TCRdb's table is partial and in-frame only. The repertoire has tens of thousands of clones, about 82% of them found once; the top ten carry 1.5% to 2%. Specimen: PBMCs. The receptor source for this set is a man between 25 and 39 years old in good health and CMV-seronegative. Both conserved end residues are part of each CDR3. D genes are given only for firm matches. The listing skips clone size in some rows; elsewhere it reads once, few, many or a size class.

clone_size	v_call	d_call	j_call	cdr3_length	cdr3_aa	cdr3_nt
NA	TRBV18	TRBD1	TRBJ1-1	14	CASSPLTGGTEAFF	TGTGCCAGCTCACCACTGACAGGGGGCACTGAAGCTTTCTTT
NA	TRBV11-2	NA	TRBJ2-7	13	CASSKGLDYEQYF	TGTGCCAGCAGCAAGGGACTTGACTACGAGCAGTACTTC
NA	TRBV6-6	NA	TRBJ1-1	13	CASSYSRGTEAFF	TGTGCCAGCAGTTACTCGAGAGGAACTGAAGCTTTCTTT
NA	TRBV6-5	TRBD1	TRBJ2-1	15	CASSYRDRSYNEQFF	TGTGCCAGCAGTTACAGGGACAGAAGCTACAATGAGCAGTTCTTC
few	TRBV7-9	NA	TRBJ2-1	14	CASSSPDTYNEQFF	TGTGCCAGCAGCTCACCAGACACCTACAATGAGCAGTTCTTC
NA	TRBV19	TRBD1	TRBJ2-4	15	CASSGTGAAKNIQYF	TGTGCCAGTAGTGGGACAGGGGCGGCCAAAAACATTCAGTACTTC
NA	TRBV21-1	NA	TRBJ2-1	17	CASPSLRGGISYNEQFF	TGTGCCAGTCCTTCTCTCCGGGGGGGGATCTCCTACAATGAGCAGTTCTTC
NA	TRBV2	NA	TRBJ1-2	13	CASSVGQDYGYPF	TGTGCCAGCAGTGTAGGGCAGGACTATGGCTACCCCTTC
once	TRBV5-1	NA	TRBJ2-3	14	CASSLALNGDTQYF	TGCGCCAGCAGCTTGGCCCTCAACGGGGATACGCAGTATTTT
NA	TRBV11-3	NA	TRBJ1-3	14	CASSYRGSGNTIYF	TGTGCCAGCAGCTACCGCGGGTCTGGAAACACCATATATTTT
NA	TRBV5-6	NA	TRBJ2-1	12	CASSSYDNGQFF	TGTGCCAGCAGCTCCTACGACAATGGGCAGTTCTTC
NA	TRBV15	NA	TRBJ1-5	16	CATSRTSGARNQPQHF	TGTGCCACCAGCAGAACTTCAGGGGCCAGGAATCAGCCCCAGCATTTT
NA	TRBV13	TRBD1	TRBJ2-7	18	CASSLNPLPIRGRDEQYF	TGTGCCAGCAGCTTAAACCCTCTTCCAATCAGGGGGCGCGACGAGCAGTACTTC
NA	TRBV10-3	TRBD2	TRBJ2-7	14	CAAKGREDSYEQYF	TGTGCCGCCAAAGGGCGGGAGGACTCCTACGAGCAGTACTTC